This T cell receptor beta chain came from a study of blood T cell repertoires in COVID-19. In the study overall: From the United States, Italy and Spain came samples of acute and convalescent COVID-19.

CDR3 size: 13 residues. Germline V gene data show CDR1 as SQVTM and CDR2 as ANQGSEA. J lost 4 bases, V lost 4 bases, and 4 bases had no gene match. Profiling relied on immunoSEQ multiplex PCR, and the TCRdb table lists in-frame clones only, not all of them. The top ten hold around 0.63% of the sample, which has over 150,000 clones, around 87% seen once. The J gene is TRBJ2-1, the V gene TRBV29-1, with TRBD1 matching 7 bases. The material sequenced was peripheral blood. This TCR derives from a man between 60 and 75 years old with COVID-19, enrolled during active disease. Written as DNA, the CDR3 is TGCAGCGTTGTTCGGGACAGATACAATGAGCAGTTCTTC. Translating gives CSVVRDRYNEQFF.